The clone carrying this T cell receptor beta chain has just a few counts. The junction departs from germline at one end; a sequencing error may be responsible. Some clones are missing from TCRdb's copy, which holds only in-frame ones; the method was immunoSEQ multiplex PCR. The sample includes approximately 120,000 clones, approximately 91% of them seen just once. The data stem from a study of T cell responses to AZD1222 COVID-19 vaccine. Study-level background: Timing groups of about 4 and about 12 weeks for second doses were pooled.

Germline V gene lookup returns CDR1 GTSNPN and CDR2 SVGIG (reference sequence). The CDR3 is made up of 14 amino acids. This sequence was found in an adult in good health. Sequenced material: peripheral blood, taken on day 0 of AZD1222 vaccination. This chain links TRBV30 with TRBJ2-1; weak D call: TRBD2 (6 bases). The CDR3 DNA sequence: TGTGCCTGGAGTCCGGGACTTTCCCCCAATGTGCAGTTCTTC. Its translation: CAWSPGLSPNVQFF.